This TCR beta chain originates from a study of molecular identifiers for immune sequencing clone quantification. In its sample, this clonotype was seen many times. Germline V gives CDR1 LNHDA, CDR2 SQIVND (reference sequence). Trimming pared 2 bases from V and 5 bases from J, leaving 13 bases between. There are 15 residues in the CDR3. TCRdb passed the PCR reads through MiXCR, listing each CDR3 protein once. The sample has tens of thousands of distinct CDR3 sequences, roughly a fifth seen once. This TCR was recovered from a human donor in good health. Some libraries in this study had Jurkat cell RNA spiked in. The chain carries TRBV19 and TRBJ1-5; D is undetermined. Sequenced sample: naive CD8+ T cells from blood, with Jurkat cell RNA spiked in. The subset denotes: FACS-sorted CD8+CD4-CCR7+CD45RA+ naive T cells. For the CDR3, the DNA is TGTGCCAGTAGTATAACGACGGGCGGGGATCAGCCCCAGCATTTT. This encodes CASSITTGGDQPQHF.